This T cell receptor beta chain came from a study of T-cell memory formation after mild COVID-19 (TCRdb year 2021). At the level of the whole study: Most TCR sequence clusters were specific to one of the two donors. Longitudinal TCRalpha and TCRbeta repertoire sequencing tracked T-cell clones expanding and contracting after mild COVID-19 in two donors. Two young, previously healthy adult volunteers, one female and one male, were included in the cohort.

Instrument on record: Illumina NovaSeq 6000. Using 5'RACE with constant-segment primers, TCRalpha and TCRbeta cDNA libraries were constructed, with sample barcodes and unique molecular identifiers added in the process. RNA was extracted from every sample with Trizol reagent. Amplification of the libraries took two PCR steps, and the second step added a second sample barcode plus Illumina TruSeq adapters. Sequencing of libraries was performed on an Illumina NovaSeq with 2 x 150 bp paired-end reads. On the study's bioinformatics: With migec v1.2.7, reads were demultiplexed and then collapsed into UMI-guided consensus sequences. With mixcr v2.1.11, UMI consensuses were aligned to TRA and TRB V and J templates and assembled into clonotypes. Expanded or contracted clonotypes were those called significant by both edgeR and NoisET, with noise models trained on biological replicates. For edgeR calls, a false discovery rate-adjusted p below 0.01 and a log2 fold-change threshold of 1 were applied. As an exploratory analysis of dynamics, PCA with hierarchical clustering was applied to max-normalized trajectories of the 1000 most abundant clonotypes. The CD4 or CD8 phenotype of responding clones was assigned using the separately sequenced CD4+ and CD8+ repertoires. TCRdb applied fastp at Q25 and MiXCR to the public reads, then kept only in-frame beta chains. Each CDR3 protein gets just one entry, which takes the most common genes and DNA from the rows behind it. Here the V and J calls rest on TCRdb's processing, not on the authors' analysis. The sample includes 200,000 to 250,000 distinct CDR3 sequences, with about 17% observed a single time. The leading ten clones occupy approximately 3.6% of the sample.

CDR1 and CDR2 were assigned from the germline V gene as SGHRS and YFSETQ. Including cysteine and valine, the CDR3 has 16 amino acids. Here the CDR3 DNA is all that survives: 48 bases in frame from base 1. V loses 0 bases at its end and J loses 0 bases; junction bases beyond the gene matches: 5. Points on this clonotype: Its target antigen remains unknown. Base quality data are lacking; no much larger clone is found one base away.

Ficoll-Paque density gradient centrifugation was the method used to isolate PBMCs. Beyond this particular receptor, the publication reports: The study included only a couple of mild cases, and larger cohorts that include severe cases with pre-infection samples were judged to be necessary. Contracting CD4+ clones appeared mostly in the CM and EM memory subsets, whereas CD8+ clones were enriched in EMRA. Clones contracting from day 15 to 85 had balanced CD4/CD8 phenotypes, while a second wave expanding from day 15 to 37 was biased towards CD4+. The second-wave clones that peaked on day 37 were not confirmed to be SARS-CoV-2 specific. Some responding clones were detected in pre-infection memory, which suggested that pre-existing cross-reactive memory T cells had joined the SARS-CoV-2 response.

The chain couples TRBV5-1 to TRBJ2-7, with 8 bases in between that match TRBD2. The sequenced material came from PBMCs or a T cell subset sorted from them (not recorded which). The TCR sequence derives from a man between 18 and 35 years old who had mild COVID-19 (a few samples of this study predate the infection). The sample titles of this study are shuffled in the database, so cell type and time point are left out; the donor was told from shared clones. CDR3 region: CASSLDGGGYSYEQYV. The DNA sequence is TGCGCCAGCAGCTTGGACGGCGGGGGGTACTCCTACGAGCAGTACGTC.